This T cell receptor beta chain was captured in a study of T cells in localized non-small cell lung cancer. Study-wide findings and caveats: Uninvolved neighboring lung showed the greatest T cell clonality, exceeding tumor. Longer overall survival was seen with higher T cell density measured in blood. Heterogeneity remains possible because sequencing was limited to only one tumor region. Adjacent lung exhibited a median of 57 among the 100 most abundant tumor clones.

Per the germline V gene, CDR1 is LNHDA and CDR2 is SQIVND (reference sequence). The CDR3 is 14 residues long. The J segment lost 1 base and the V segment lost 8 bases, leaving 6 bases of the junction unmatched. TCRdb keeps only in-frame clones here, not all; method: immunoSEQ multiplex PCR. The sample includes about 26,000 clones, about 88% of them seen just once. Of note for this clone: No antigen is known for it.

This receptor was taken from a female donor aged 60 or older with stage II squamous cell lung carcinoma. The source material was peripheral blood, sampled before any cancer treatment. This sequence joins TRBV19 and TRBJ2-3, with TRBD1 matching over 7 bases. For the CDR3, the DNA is TGTGCCAGTGCTCGACAGGGACGCACAGATACGCAGTATTTT. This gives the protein CASARQGRTDTQYF.